Listed below are T cell receptor beta chains from one sample, sequenced in a study of shared clonotypes between healthy human individuals. The repertoire was sequenced with immunoSEQ multiplex PCR; TCRdb's copy has only in-frame clones and lacks some. The sample has over a million clones, about 75% seen once. Sequenced sample: memory CD4+ T cells sorted from blood. Receptors were obtained from a man aged 18 to 35 in good health. Each CDR3 is given without its conserved first and last residue.

CDR3 protein,V gene
ASSLGTGLRGEQF,TRBV5-1
ASSSPPMETQY,TRBV7-2
ASSFQNSPLH,TRBV5-8
ASTKLQGGSKEQY,TRBV6-1
ASGMDSNEKLF,TRBV6-5
ASTQTKVPNYGYT,TRBV23-1
ASSQGGETQY,TRBV2
SVERGLITEAF,TRBV29-1
ASRKLTGRSPLH,TRBV28
SVRVAGDTQY,TRBV29-1
ASSYSKGRYEQY,TRBV6-5
ASSLERAGGNEQY,TRBV5-1
ASSLAGLTNEQF,TRBV7-2
ASSDGQPLETQY,TRBV7-8
AWSVFGTANTEAF,TRBV30
ASSSGQATYEQY,TRBV28
ASSYSPPGTNSPLH,TRBV6-6
ASSRNPGQAYIDYEQY,TRBV19
AISGGALNTEAF,TRBV10-3
ASRGQGTDTQY,TRBV19
ASSQGRLGPPNYGYT,TRBV4-1
ASSPGGLGETQY,TRBV11-3
ACHRAGYT,TRBV30
ASSQDLISGGKGPYEQY,TRBV4-1
ASSDNGGVYEQY,TRBV6-1
SLKTGVDYGYT,TRBV29-1
ASSVDGSSLADTQY,TRBV9
ASSWTGKETQY,TRBV5-1
ASSTSREQY,TRBV28
AWTRGGDTEAF,TRBV30
ASNVDSWDEQF,TRBV28
AWSSGTDTQY,TRBV30
ATSTGGTSRSYEQY,TRBV15
ASSFPAGGNYEQY,TRBV7-2
ASSSGGLPREAF,TRBV7-8
ASSLEVASGGYEQY,TRBV4-3
ASSLVATSSYEQY,TRBV5-5
ASSITERSYGYT,TRBV18
ASRRLAGRYEQY,TRBV11-2
ASSETLQGRVF,TRBV10-2
ASRLGQQGSSDTQY,TRBV5-1